This TCR beta chain was captured by sequencing in a study of blood T cells in healthy people across ages. Broader study findings: As naive T cell percentage varied, TCR beta diversity correlated strongly with it.

A second roughly 7 to 12 cycle PCR used barcoded and J-beta primers. TCRdb fed the 5' RACE reads into MiXCR, producing one record per CDR3 protein. The sample gives 1 million or so distinct CDR3 sequences, around 45% of which show up once; around 18% is in the top ten. Each donor was a healthy Caucasian individual from Russia, aged roughly 6 to 100. In the case of this clonotype: The antigen is unknown.

CDR1 KGHDR and CDR2 SFDVKD come from the germline V gene. The CDR3 extends over 17 amino acids. Trimming removed 0 bases at V and 4 bases at J, with 16 bases between. This receptor was taken from a woman aged 60-75 years in good health. The genes are TRBV24-1 and TRBJ2-3; D tentatively reads TRBD1 or TRBD2 (5 bases each). Sequenced: blood. The CDR3 nucleotides are TGTGCCACCAGTGATTTGCAACCCGGGACGATGGCAGATACGCAGTATTTT. This codes for CATSDLQPGTMADTQYF.